This T cell receptor (beta chain) was observed in a study of control samples from healthy donors and cancer patients. The method was immunoSEQ multiplex PCR; TCRdb's version includes in-frame clones alone and lacks a portion of them. This table has approximately 150,000 clones, more than 90% appearing once. Trimming shortened V by 2 bases and J by 3 bases, and 15 bases separated the two germline ends. The CDR3 length is 16 residues. Germline CDR1 and CDR2: SGHKS and YYEKEE (reference sequence). The source material was blood. The chain links TRBV5-5 to TRBJ1-5; a weak D match, TRBD1 (6 bases). The sequence was collected from a man under 40 in good health. CDR3 DNA sequence: TGTGCCAGCAGCTTCGTCCAGGGGTCTCCCAATCAGCCCCAGCATTTT. Protein product: CASSFVQGSPNQPQHF.